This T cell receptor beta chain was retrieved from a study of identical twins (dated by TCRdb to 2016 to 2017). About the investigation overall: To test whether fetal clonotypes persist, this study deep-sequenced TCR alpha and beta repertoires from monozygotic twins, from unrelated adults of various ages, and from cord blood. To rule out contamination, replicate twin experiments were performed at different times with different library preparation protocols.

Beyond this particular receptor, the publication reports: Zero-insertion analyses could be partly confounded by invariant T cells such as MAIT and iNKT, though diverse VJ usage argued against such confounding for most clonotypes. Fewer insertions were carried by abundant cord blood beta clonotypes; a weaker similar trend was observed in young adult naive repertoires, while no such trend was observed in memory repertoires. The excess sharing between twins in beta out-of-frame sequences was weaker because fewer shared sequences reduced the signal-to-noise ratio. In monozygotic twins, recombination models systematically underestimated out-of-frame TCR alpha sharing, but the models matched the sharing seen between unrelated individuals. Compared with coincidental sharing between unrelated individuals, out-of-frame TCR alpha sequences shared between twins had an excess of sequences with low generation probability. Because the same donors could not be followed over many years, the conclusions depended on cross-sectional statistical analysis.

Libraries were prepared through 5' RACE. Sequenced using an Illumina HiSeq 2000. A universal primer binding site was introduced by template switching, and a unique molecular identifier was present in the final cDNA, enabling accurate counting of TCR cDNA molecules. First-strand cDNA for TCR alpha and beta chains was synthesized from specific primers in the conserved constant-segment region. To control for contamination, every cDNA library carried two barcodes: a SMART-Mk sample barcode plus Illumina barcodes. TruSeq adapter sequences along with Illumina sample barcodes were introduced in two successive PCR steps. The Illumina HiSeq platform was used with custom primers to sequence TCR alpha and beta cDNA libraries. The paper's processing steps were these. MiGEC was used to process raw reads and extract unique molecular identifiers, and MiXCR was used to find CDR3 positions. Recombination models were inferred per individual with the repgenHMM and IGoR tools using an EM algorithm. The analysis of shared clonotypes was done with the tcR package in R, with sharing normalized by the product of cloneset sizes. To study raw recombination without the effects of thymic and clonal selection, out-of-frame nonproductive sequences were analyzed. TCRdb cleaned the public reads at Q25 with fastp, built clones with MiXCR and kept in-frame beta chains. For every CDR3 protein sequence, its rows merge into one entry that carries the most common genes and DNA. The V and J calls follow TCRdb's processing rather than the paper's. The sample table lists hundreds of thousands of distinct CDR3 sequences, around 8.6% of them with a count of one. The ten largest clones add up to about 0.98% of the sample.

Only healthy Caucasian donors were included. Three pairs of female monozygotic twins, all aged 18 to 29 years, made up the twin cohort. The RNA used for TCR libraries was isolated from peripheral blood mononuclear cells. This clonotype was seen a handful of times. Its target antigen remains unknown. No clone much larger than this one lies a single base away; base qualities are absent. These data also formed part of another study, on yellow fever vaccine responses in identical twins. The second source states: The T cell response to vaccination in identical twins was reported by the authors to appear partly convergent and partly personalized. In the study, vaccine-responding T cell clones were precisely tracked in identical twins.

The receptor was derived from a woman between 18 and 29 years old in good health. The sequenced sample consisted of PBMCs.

At the DNA level, the sequence is TGTGCCAGCAGCTTTGCCCCTATGAACACTGAAGCTTTCTTT. Its protein product is CASSFAPMNTEAFF. The rearrangement joined TRBV5-5 to TRBJ1-1; the D gene identity is not certain. Its CDR3 holds 14 amino acids, cysteine through phenylalanine. The read is trimmed to its CDR3 DNA, 42 bases read in frame from base 1. CDR1 is given as SGHKS and CDR2 as YYEKEE, both from the germline V gene (reference sequence). V was cut back by 2 bases and J by 0 bases, leaving a gap of 8 bases between them.